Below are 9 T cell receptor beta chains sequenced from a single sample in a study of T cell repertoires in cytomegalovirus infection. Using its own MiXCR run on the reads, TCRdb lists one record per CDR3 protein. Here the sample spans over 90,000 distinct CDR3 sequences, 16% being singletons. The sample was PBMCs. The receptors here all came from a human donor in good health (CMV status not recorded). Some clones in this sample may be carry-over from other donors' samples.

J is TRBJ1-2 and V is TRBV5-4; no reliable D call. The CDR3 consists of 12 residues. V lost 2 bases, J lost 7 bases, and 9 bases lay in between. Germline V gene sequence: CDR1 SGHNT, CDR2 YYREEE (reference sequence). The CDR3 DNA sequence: TGTGCCAGCAGCTTTTGGGGAAGTGGCTACACCTTC. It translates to CASSFWGSGYTF.

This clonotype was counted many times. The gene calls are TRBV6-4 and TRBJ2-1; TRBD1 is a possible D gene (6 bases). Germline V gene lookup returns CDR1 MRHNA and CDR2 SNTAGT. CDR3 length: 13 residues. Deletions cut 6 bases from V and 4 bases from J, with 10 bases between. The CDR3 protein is CASSADRYNEQFF. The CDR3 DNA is TGTGCCAGCAGCGCTGACAGGTACAATGAGCAGTTCTTC.

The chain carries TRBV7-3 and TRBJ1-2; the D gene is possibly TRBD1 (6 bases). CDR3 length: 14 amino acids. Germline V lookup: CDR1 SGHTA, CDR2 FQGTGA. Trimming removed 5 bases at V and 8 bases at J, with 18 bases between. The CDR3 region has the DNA TGTGCCAGCAGCCCCAACCCGGGGGCTGGAGGCTACACCTTC. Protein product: CASSPNPGAGGYTF.

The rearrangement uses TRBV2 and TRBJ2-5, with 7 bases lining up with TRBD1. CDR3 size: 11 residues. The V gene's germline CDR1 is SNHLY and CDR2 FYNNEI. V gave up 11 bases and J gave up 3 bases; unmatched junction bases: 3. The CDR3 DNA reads TGTGCCGGCCAGGGGGAAGAGACCCAGTACTTC. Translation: CAGQGEETQYF.

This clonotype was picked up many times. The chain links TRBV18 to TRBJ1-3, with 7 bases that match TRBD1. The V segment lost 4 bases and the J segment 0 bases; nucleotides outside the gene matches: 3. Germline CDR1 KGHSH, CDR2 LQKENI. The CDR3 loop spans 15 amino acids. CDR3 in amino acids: CASSLSGGSGNTIYF. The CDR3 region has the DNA TGTGCCAGCTCACTTTCAGGGGGCTCTGGAAACACCATATATTTT.

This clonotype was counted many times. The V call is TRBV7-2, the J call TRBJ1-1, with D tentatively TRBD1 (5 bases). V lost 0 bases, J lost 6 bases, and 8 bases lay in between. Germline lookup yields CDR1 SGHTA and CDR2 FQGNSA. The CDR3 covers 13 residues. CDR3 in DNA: TGTGCCAGCAGCTTAGCCAGGGAAGCTGAAGCTTTCTTT. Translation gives CASSLAREAEAFF.

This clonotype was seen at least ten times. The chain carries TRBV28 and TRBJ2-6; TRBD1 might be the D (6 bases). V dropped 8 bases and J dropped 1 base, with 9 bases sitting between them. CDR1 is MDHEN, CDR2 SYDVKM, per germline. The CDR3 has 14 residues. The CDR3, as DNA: TGTGCCAGCGAACAGGGATCTGGGGCCAACGTCCTGACTTTC. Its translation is CASEQGSGANVLTF. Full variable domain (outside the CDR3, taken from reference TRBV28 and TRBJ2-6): DVKVTQSSRYLVKRTGEKVFLECVQDMDHENMFWYRQDPGLGLRLIYFSYDVKMKEKGDIPEGYSVSREKKERFSLILESASTNQTSMYLCASEQGSGANVLTFGAGSRLTVL.

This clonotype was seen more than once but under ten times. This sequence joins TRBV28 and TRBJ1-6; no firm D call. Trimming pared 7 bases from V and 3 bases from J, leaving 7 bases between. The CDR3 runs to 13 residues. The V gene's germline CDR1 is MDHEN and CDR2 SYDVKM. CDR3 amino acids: CASKWGYNSPLHF. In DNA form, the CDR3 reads TGTGCCAGCAAATGGGGCTATAATTCACCCCTCCACTTT.

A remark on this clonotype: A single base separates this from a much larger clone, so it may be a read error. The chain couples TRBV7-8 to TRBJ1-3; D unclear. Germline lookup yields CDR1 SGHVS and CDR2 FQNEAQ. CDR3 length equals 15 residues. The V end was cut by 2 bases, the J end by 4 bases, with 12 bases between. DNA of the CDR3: TGTGCCAGCAGCTTATTTCAAGGACTGGGAAACACCATATATTTT. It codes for CASSLFQGLGNTIYF.